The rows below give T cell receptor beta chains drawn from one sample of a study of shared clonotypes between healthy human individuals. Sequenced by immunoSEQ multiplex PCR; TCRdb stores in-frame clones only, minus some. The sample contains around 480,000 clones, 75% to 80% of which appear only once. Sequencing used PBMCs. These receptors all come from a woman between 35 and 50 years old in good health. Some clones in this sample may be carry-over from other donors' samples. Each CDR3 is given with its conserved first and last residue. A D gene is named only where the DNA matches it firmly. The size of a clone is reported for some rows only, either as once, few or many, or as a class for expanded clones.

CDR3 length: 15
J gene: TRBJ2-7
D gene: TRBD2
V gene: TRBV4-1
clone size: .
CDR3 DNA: TGCGCCAGCAGCCAAGCCGAGCGGGGGGCCTACGAGCAGTACTTC
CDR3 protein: CASSQAERGAYEQYF

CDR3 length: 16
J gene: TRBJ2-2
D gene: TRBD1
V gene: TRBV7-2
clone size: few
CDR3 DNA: TGTGCCAGCAGCTCGACAGGGTTTGCATCCACCGGGGAGCTGTTTTTT
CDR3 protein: CASSSTGFASTGELFF

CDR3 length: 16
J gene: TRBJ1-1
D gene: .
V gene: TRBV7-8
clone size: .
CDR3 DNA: TGTGCCAGCAGCTTAGTGGCCAGCCATCTCAACACTGAAGCTTTCTTT
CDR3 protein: CASSLVASHLNTEAFF

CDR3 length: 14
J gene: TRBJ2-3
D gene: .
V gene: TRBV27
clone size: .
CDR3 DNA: TGTGCCAGCAGTTTCCGAGAGTCGAGGAATACGCAGTATTTT
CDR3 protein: CASSFRESRNTQYF

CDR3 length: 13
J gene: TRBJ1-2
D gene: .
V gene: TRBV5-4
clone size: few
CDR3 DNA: TGTGCCAGCAGAGGGACGGGGAACTATGGCTACACCTTC
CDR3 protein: CASRGTGNYGYTF

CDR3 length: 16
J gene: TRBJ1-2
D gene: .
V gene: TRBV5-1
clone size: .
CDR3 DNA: TGCGCCAGCAGGCTCACTCCCGGGACATACCAAGGTGGCTACACCTTC
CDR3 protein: CASRLTPGTYQGGYTF

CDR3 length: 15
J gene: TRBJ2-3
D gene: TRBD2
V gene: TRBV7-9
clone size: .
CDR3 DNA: TGTGCCAGCAGCTCCCGGACTAGCAACACAGATACGCAGTATTTT
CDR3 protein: CASSSRTSNTDTQYF

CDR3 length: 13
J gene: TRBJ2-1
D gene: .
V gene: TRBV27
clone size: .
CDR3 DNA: TGTGCCAGCAGATTAGTGGGGGATCGCGAGCAGTTCTTC
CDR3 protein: CASRLVGDREQFF

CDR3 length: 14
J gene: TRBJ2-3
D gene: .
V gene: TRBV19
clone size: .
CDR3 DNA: TGTGCCAGTAGTATTCCCATGGGCACAGATACGCAGTATTTT
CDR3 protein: CASSIPMGTDTQYF

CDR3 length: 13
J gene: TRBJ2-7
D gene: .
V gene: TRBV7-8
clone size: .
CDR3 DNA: TGTGCCAGCAGCATCAGGGAGAGCTACGAGCAGTACTTC
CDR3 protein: CASSIRESYEQYF

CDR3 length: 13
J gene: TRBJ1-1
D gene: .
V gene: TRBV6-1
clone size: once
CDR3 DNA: TGTGCCGCGGCTGGGGGAGAGGGCACTGAAGCTTTCTTT
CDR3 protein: CAAAGGEGTEAFF

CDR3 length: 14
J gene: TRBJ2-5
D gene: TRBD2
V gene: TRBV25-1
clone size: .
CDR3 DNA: TGTGCCAGCAGTGCCACGACTAGCCTCGAGACCCAGTACTTC
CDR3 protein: CASSATTSLETQYF

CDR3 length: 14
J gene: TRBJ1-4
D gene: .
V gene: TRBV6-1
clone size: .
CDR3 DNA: TGTGCCAGCAGTGAAATAGGGGGTGATGAAAAACTGTTTTTT
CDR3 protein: CASSEIGGDEKLFF

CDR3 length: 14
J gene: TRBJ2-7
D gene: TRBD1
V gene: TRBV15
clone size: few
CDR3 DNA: TGTGCCACCAGCATAGACAGGGTATCAGGAGAGCAGTACTTC
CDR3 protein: CATSIDRVSGEQYF

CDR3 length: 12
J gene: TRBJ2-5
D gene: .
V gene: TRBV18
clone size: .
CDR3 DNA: TGTGCCAGCTCCCGACTAGGGGAGACCCAGTACTTC
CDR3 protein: CASSRLGETQYF

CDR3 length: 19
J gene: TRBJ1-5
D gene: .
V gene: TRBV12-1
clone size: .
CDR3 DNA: TGTGCCAGCAGCTTTTCTCCCGTAAAACAGGGGAGGGGCAATCAGCCCCAGCATTTT
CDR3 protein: CASSFSPVKQGRGNQPQHF

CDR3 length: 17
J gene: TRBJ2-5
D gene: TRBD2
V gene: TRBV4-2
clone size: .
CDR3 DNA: TGTGCCAGCAGCCAAGGGACTAGCGGGAGGTACCAAGAGACCCAGTACTTC
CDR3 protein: CASSQGTSGRYQETQYF

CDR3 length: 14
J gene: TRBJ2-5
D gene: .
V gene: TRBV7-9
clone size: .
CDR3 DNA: TGTGCCAGCAGCTTAGGGGGAGGCCCGGAGACCCAGTACTTC
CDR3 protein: CASSLGGGPETQYF

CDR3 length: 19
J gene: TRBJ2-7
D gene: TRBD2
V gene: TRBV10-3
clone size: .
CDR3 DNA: TGTGCCATCAAATCGGGACTAGCGGGAGGAGGTTTTAAGTCCTACGAGCAGTACTTC
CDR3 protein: CAIKSGLAGGGFKSYEQYF

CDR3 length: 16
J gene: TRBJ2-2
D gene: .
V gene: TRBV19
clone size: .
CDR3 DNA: TGTGCCACCTCGGGACGGACCGACTACGCGACCGGGGAGCTGTTTTTT
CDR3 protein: CATSGRTDYATGELFF

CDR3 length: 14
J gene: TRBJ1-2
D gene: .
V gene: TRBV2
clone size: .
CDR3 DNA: TGTGCCAGCAGTGATGCCCGGGGATCCCTTCTGTACACCTTC
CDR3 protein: CASSDARGSLLYTF

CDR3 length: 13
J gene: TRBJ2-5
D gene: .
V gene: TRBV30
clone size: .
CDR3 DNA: TGTGCCTGGAGTTTACAGTTCCAAGAGACCCAGTACTTC
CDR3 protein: CAWSLQFQETQYF

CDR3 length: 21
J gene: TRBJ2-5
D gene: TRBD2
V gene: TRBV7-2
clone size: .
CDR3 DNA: TGTGCCAGCAGCTTAGCTCCTAGCGGGAGGTATTTTAAAGGTGGACAAGAGACCCAGTACTTC
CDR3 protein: CASSLAPSGRYFKGGQETQYF

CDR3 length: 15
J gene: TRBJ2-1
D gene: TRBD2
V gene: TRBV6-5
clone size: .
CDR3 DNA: TGTGCCAGCAGACGACTAGCGGGCTCCTACAATGAGCAGTTCTTC
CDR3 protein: CASRRLAGSYNEQFF

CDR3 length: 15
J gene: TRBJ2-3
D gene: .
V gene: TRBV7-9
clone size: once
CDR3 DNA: TGTGCCAGCAGCATTAGGGGGACGTTGGGCGATACGCAGTATTTT
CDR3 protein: CASSIRGTLGDTQYF

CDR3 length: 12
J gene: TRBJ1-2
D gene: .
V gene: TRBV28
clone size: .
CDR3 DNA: TGTGCCAGCATTACTCAAGGGGTTGGCTACACCTTC
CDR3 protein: CASITQGVGYTF

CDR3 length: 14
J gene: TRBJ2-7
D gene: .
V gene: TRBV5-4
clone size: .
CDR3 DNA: TGTGCCAGCAGCTTGGGCGACAGGACCTACGAGCAGTACTTC
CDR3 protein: CASSLGDRTYEQYF

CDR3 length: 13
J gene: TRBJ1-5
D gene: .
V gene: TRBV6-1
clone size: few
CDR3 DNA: TGTGCCAGCAGTGACAGGGTTAATCAGCCCCAGCATTTT
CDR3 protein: CASSDRVNQPQHF

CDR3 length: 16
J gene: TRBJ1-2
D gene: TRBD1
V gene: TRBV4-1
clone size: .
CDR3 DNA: TGCGCCAGCAGCCAGGGACAGGGTTCTTTTAACTATGGCTACACCTTC
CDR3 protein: CASSQGQGSFNYGYTF

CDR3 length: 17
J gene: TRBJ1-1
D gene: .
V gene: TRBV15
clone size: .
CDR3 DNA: TGTGCCACCAGCAGAGATATTGGAAGACGGTTGAACACTGAAGCTTTCTTT
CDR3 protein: CATSRDIGRRLNTEAFF

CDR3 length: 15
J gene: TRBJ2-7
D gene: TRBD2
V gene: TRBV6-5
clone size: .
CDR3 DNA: TGTGCCAGCAGTGACTTTACTAGCGGAGCCTACGAGCAGTACTTC
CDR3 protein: CASSDFTSGAYEQYF

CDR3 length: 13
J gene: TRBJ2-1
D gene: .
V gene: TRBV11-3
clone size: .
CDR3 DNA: TGTGCCAGCAGCTTACGGGATGGGCATGAGCAGTTCTTC
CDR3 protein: CASSLRDGHEQFF

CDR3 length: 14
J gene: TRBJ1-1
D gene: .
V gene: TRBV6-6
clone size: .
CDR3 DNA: TGTGCCAGCAGTTACTCCTTAACATTGCTTGAAGCTTTCTTT
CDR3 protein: CASSYSLTLLEAFF

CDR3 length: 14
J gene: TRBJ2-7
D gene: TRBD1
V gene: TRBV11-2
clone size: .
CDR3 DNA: TGTGCCAGCAGAGGGGGCAGGGTTGGTTACGAGCAGTACTTC
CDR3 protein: CASRGGRVGYEQYF

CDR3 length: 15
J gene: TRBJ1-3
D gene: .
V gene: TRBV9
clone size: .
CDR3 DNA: TGTGCCAGCAGCGTACAAGGTGTGGGGGGGAACACCATATATTTT
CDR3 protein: CASSVQGVGGNTIYF

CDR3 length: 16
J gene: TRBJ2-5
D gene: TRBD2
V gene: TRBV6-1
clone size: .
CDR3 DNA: TGTGCCAGCAGTGAAGCGGTTGCGGGGGGCGTGGAGACCCAGTACTTC
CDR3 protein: CASSEAVAGGVETQYF

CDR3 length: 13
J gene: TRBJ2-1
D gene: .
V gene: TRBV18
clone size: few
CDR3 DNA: TGTGCCAGCTCACCTCCAAGCTACAATGAGCAGTTCTTC
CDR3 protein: CASSPPSYNEQFF

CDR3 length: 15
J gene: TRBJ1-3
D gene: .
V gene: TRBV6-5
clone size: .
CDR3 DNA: TGTGCCAGCAGTTACTTTGCGGGTATGGGGAACACCATATATTTT
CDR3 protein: CASSYFAGMGNTIYF

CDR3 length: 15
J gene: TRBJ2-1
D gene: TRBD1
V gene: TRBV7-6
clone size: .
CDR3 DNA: TGTGCCAGCAGCTTAAGGGGACAGGGTTACAATGAGCAGTTCTTC
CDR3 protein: CASSLRGQGYNEQFF

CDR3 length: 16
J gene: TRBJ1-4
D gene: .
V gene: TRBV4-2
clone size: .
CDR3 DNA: TGTGCCAGCAGCCAAGTGGCGGCCGGGCTTGATGAAAAACTGTTTTTT
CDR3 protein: CASSQVAAGLDEKLFF

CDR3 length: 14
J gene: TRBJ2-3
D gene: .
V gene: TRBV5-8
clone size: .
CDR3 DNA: TGTGCCAGCAGCTCGGACTACTACACAGATACGCAGTATTTT
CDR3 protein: CASSSDYYTDTQYF

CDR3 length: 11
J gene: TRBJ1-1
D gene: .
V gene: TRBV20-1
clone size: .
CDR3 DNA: TGCAGCGCCCGGGACAACACTGAAGCTTTCTTT
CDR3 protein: CSARDNTEAFF

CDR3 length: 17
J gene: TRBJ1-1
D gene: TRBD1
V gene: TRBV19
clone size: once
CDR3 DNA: TGTGCCAGTAGTATAGTGGGGACAGGGAGCTCCGGCACTGAAGCTTTCTTT
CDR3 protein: CASSIVGTGSSGTEAFF

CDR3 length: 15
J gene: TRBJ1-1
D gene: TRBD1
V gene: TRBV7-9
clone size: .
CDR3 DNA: TGTGCCAGCAGAACAACTGGGACAGCGAACACTGAAGCTTTCTTT
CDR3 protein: CASRTTGTANTEAFF

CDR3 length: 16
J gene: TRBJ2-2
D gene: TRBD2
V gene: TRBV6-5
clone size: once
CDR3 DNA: TGTGCCAGCAGTTACTCGACTGGGGGGGTTGACGGGGAGCTGTTTTTT
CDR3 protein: CASSYSTGGVDGELFF

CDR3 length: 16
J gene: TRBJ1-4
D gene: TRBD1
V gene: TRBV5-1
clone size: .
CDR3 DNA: TGCGCCAGCAGCCGCATCATCGGGACAGGGGATGAAAAACTGTTTTTT
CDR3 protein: CASSRIIGTGDEKLFF

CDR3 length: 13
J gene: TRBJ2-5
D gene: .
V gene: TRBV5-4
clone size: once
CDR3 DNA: TGTGCCAGCAGCTTGGGGAGGAGGGAGACCCAGTACTTC
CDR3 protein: CASSLGRRETQYF

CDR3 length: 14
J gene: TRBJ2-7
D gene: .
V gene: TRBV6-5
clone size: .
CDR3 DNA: TGTGCCAGCAGTTACTCGATGGGGGGCTACGAGCAGTACTTC
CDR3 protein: CASSYSMGGYEQYF

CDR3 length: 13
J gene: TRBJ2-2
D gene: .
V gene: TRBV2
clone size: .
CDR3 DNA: TGTGCCAGCACGGTTCGGGACACCGGGGAGCTGTTTTTT
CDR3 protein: CASTVRDTGELFF

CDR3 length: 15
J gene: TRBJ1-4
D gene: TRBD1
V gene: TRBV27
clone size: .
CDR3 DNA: TGTGCCAGCAGTTCCAGGGGGCTGAGTAATGAAAAACTGTTTTTT
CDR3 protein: CASSSRGLSNEKLFF

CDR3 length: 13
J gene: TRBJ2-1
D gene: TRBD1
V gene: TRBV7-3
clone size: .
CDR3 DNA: TGTGCCAGCAGCTTAGACAGGGGGCGGGAGCAGTTCTTC
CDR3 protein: CASSLDRGREQFF

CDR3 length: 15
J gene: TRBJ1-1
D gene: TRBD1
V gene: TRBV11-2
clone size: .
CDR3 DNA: TGTGCCAGCAGGGGACAGGGCGGTCGGAACGCTGAAGCTTTCTTT
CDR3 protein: CASRGQGGRNAEAFF

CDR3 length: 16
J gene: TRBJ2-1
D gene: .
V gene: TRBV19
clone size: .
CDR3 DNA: TGTGCCAGTAGTATTGTGGGGCCAAGCTCCTACAATGAGCAGTTCTTC
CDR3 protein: CASSIVGPSSYNEQFF

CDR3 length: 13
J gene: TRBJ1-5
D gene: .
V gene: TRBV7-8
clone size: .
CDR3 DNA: TGTGCCAGCAGCTTATGGTTCGGTCAGCCCCAGCATTTT
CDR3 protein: CASSLWFGQPQHF

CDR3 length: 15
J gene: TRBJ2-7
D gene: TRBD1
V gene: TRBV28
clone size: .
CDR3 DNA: TGTGCCAGCAGTCCCCCCGGGACAGCATCCTACGAGCAGTACTTC
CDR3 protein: CASSPPGTASYEQYF